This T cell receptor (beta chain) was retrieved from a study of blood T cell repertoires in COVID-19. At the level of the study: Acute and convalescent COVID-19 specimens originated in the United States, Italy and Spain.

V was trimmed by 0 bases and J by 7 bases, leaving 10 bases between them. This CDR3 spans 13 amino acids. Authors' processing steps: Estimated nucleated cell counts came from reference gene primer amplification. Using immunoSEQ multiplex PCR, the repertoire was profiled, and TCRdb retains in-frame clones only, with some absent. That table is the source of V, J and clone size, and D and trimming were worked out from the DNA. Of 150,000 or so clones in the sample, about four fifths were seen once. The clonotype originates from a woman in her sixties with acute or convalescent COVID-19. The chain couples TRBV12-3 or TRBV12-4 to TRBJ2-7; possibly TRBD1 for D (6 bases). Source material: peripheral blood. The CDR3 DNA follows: TGTGCCAGCAGTTTAGCGACAGGTAATGAGCAGTACTTC. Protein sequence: CASSLATGNEQYF.